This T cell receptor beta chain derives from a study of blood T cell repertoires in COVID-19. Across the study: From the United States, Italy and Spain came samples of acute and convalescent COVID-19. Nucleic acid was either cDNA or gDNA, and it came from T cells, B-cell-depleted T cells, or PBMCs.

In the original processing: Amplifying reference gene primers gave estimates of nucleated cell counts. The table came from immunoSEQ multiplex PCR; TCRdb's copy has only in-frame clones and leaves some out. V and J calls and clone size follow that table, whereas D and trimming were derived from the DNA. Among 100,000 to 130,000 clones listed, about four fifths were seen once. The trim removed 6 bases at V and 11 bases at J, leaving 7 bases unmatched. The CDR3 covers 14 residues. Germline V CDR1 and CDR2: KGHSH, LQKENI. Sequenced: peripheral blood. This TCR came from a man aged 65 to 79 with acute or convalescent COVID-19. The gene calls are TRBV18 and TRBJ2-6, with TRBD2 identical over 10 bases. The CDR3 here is CASSRTSGSDVLTF. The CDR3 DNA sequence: TGTGCCAGCTCTCGGACTAGCGGTTCTGACGTCCTGACTTTC.